These T cell receptor beta chains were read from a single sample in a study of cytomegalovirus exposure and HLA in healthy donors. This table comes from immunoSEQ multiplex PCR, and its TCRdb copy is limited to in-frame clones, with some not included. The data show approximately 190,000 clones, approximately 85% seen once. The sequenced material came from PBMCs. Receptor source: a woman between 18 and 29 years old in good health and CMV-seronegative. Both conserved end residues are part of each CDR3. D genes are given only for firm matches. Some rows mark clone size as missing; the rest say once, few, many or name a class of expanded clone.

clone_size: -
d_call: -
v_call: TRBV20-1
j_call: TRBJ1-1
cdr3_aa: CSAKLNTEAFF
cdr3_nt: TGCAGTGCTAAGCTGAACACTGAAGCTTTCTTT

clone_size: -
d_call: -
v_call: TRBV6-1
j_call: TRBJ2-1
cdr3_aa: CASSEVWPRVDEQFF
cdr3_nt: TGTGCCAGCAGTGAAGTCTGGCCGAGGGTCGATGAGCAGTTCTTC

clone_size: -
d_call: TRBD2
v_call: TRBV5-4
j_call: TRBJ2-3
cdr3_aa: CASSSRTSGITDTQYF
cdr3_nt: TGTGCCAGCAGCTCACGGACTAGCGGGATCACAGATACGCAGTATTTT

clone_size: once
d_call: -
v_call: TRBV9
j_call: TRBJ2-2
cdr3_aa: CASSVVSGGGELFF
cdr3_nt: TGTGCCAGCAGCGTAGTGTCGGGTGGCGGGGAGCTGTTTTTT

clone_size: -
d_call: TRBD2
v_call: TRBV2
j_call: TRBJ2-2
cdr3_aa: CASTASGSRTGELFF
cdr3_nt: TGTGCCAGCACGGCTAGCGGGAGCAGGACCGGGGAGCTGTTTTTT

clone_size: -
d_call: TRBD1
v_call: TRBV29-1
j_call: TRBJ1-3
cdr3_aa: CSVVGGDQGNTIYF
cdr3_nt: TGCAGCGTTGTAGGGGGCGATCAGGGAAACACCATATATTTT

clone_size: -
d_call: TRBD2
v_call: TRBV18
j_call: TRBJ2-5
cdr3_aa: CASSSDLTSGTQYF
cdr3_nt: TGTGCCAGCTCATCAGACTTGACTAGCGGGACTCAGTACTTC

clone_size: -
d_call: TRBD1
v_call: TRBV5-5
j_call: TRBJ1-5
cdr3_aa: CASSLAGTGNQPQHF
cdr3_nt: TGTGCCAGCAGCTTGGCCGGGACAGGGAATCAGCCCCAGCATTTT

clone_size: -
d_call: TRBD1
v_call: TRBV5-1
j_call: TRBJ1-1
cdr3_aa: CASSSTGGNTEAFF
cdr3_nt: TGCGCCAGCAGCTCGACAGGGGGGAACACTGAAGCTTTCTTT

clone_size: few
d_call: -
v_call: TRBV5-1
j_call: TRBJ2-3
cdr3_aa: CASRGSTDTQYF
cdr3_nt: TGCGCCAGCCGCGGAAGCACAGATACGCAGTATTTT

clone_size: -
d_call: TRBD1
v_call: TRBV19
j_call: TRBJ2-5
cdr3_aa: CASSPGTGSQETQYF
cdr3_nt: TGTGCCAGTAGTCCGGGGACAGGGAGCCAAGAGACCCAGTACTTC

clone_size: -
d_call: -
v_call: TRBV7-2
j_call: TRBJ1-2
cdr3_aa: CASSDGGGDGYTF
cdr3_nt: TGTGCCAGCAGCGATGGTGGGGGCGATGGCTACACCTTC

clone_size: -
d_call: TRBD1
v_call: TRBV5-1
j_call: TRBJ1-1
cdr3_aa: CASSSSGGSYTEAFF
cdr3_nt: TGCGCCAGCAGCTCTTCAGGGGGCAGTTATACTGAAGCTTTCTTT

clone_size: -
d_call: TRBD1
v_call: TRBV2
j_call: TRBJ1-5
cdr3_aa: CASSTTGGNQPQHF
cdr3_nt: TGTGCCAGCAGTACCACAGGGGGCAATCAGCCCCAGCATTTT

clone_size: few
d_call: -
v_call: TRBV6-1
j_call: TRBJ1-6
cdr3_aa: CASRLRQEANSPLHF
cdr3_nt: TGTGCCAGCAGATTGCGACAGGAAGCCAATTCACCCCTCCACTTT

clone_size: -
d_call: -
v_call: TRBV5-1
j_call: TRBJ1-2
cdr3_aa: CASSLVGASDSFYGYTF
cdr3_nt: TGCGCCAGCAGCTTGGTCGGAGCGTCGGACTCATTCTATGGCTACACCTTC

clone_size: -
d_call: -
v_call: TRBV5-1
j_call: TRBJ2-7
cdr3_aa: CASSLDPGQPYEQYF
cdr3_nt: TGCGCCAGCAGCTTGGACCCGGGACAACCCTACGAGCAGTACTTC

clone_size: -
d_call: TRBD2
v_call: TRBV5-1
j_call: TRBJ2-7
cdr3_aa: CASSLGLAGGTYEQYF
cdr3_nt: TGCGCCAGCAGCTTGGGCTTGGCGGGAGGAACCTACGAGCAGTACTTC

clone_size: -
d_call: TRBD2
v_call: TRBV29-1
j_call: TRBJ2-1
cdr3_aa: CSVSGLAGSYNEQFF
cdr3_nt: TGCAGCGTTTCCGGACTAGCGGGGAGCTACAATGAGCAGTTCTTC

clone_size: -
d_call: TRBD1
v_call: TRBV5-1
j_call: TRBJ2-1
cdr3_aa: CASSNFPPGQADTEQFF
cdr3_nt: TGCGCCAGCAGCAACTTTCCCCCGGGACAGGCGGATACTGAGCAGTTCTTC

clone_size: -
d_call: -
v_call: TRBV10-3
j_call: TRBJ2-7
cdr3_aa: CAISEQGSSYEQYF
cdr3_nt: TGTGCCATCAGTGAGCAGGGGAGCTCCTACGAGCAGTACTTC

clone_size: -
d_call: -
v_call: TRBV15
j_call: TRBJ2-5
cdr3_aa: CATSRAKTQYF
cdr3_nt: TGTGCCACCAGCAGAGCAAAGACCCAGTACTTC

clone_size: -
d_call: TRBD2
v_call: TRBV27
j_call: TRBJ2-1
cdr3_aa: CASSLSGGSSYNEQFF
cdr3_nt: TGTGCCAGCAGTTTATCGGGCGGGAGCTCCTACAATGAGCAGTTCTTC

clone_size: few
d_call: TRBD2
v_call: TRBV27
j_call: TRBJ2-7
cdr3_aa: CASSLRLAGHSYEQYF
cdr3_nt: TGTGCCAGCAGTTTACGACTAGCGGGACACTCCTACGAGCAGTACTTC

clone_size: -
d_call: TRBD1
v_call: TRBV7-6
j_call: TRBJ1-1
cdr3_aa: CASSKGTANTEAFF
cdr3_nt: TGTGCCAGCAGCAAAGGGACAGCGAACACTGAAGCTTTCTTT

clone_size: -
d_call: -
v_call: TRBV13
j_call: TRBJ2-7
cdr3_aa: CASSLWGGRYEQYF
cdr3_nt: TGTGCCAGCAGCTTATGGGGAGGTCGCTACGAGCAGTACTTC

clone_size: -
d_call: TRBD2
v_call: TRBV6-5
j_call: TRBJ2-7
cdr3_aa: CASSYSALAGIYEQYF
cdr3_nt: TGTGCCAGCAGTTACTCTGCGCTAGCGGGGATCTACGAGCAGTACTTC

clone_size: once
d_call: -
v_call: TRBV19
j_call: TRBJ1-2
cdr3_aa: CASSQRGYTF
cdr3_nt: TGTGCCAGTAGTCAACGGGGCTACACCTTC

clone_size: once
d_call: -
v_call: TRBV2
j_call: TRBJ2-3
cdr3_aa: CASLGNTQYF
cdr3_nt: TGTGCCAGTCTGGGCAATACGCAGTATTTT

clone_size: -
d_call: TRBD2
v_call: TRBV6-5
j_call: TRBJ2-2
cdr3_aa: CASSYSGVVGELFF
cdr3_nt: TGTGCCAGCAGTTACAGCGGGGTGGTCGGGGAGCTGTTTTTT

clone_size: -
d_call: TRBD2
v_call: TRBV6-6
j_call: TRBJ2-1
cdr3_aa: CASSYERETHNEQFF
cdr3_nt: TGTGCCAGCAGTTACGAGCGGGAGACTCACAATGAGCAGTTCTTC

clone_size: -
d_call: TRBD2
v_call: TRBV7-9
j_call: TRBJ2-1
cdr3_aa: CASSLEEGGPKFF
cdr3_nt: TGTGCCAGCAGCTTAGAGGAGGGAGGGCCCAAGTTCTTC

clone_size: -
d_call: TRBD1
v_call: TRBV18
j_call: TRBJ2-7
cdr3_aa: CASSPGQDYEQYF
cdr3_nt: TGTGCCAGCTCACCGGGACAGGACTACGAGCAGTACTTC

clone_size: -
d_call: -
v_call: TRBV7-9
j_call: TRBJ1-2
cdr3_aa: CSSSSGLLGYTF
cdr3_nt: TGTTCCAGCAGCTCGGGGTTGTTGGGCTACACCTTC

clone_size: -
d_call: TRBD2
v_call: TRBV10-1
j_call: TRBJ2-3
cdr3_aa: CASNLTSGAHGTQYF
cdr3_nt: TGCGCCAGCAACTTGACTAGCGGGGCCCACGGTACGCAGTATTTT

clone_size: -
d_call: TRBD1
v_call: TRBV29-1
j_call: TRBJ1-3
cdr3_aa: CSVPGTDNSGNTIYF
cdr3_nt: TGCAGCGTTCCCGGGACAGACAACTCTGGAAACACCATATATTTT

clone_size: -
d_call: -
v_call: TRBV21-1
j_call: TRBJ1-5
cdr3_aa: CASTRENQPQHF
cdr3_nt: TGTGCCAGTACGCGGGAAAATCAGCCCCAGCATTTT

clone_size: -
d_call: -
v_call: TRBV6-1
j_call: TRBJ2-1
cdr3_aa: CASSEFGGDNYNEQFF
cdr3_nt: TGTGCCAGCAGTGAATTCGGGGGAGACAACTACAATGAGCAGTTCTTC

clone_size: -
d_call: -
v_call: TRBV7-9
j_call: TRBJ1-2
cdr3_aa: CASSLASGRYGYTF
cdr3_nt: TGTGCCAGCAGCTTAGCGTCAGGGCGCTATGGCTACACCTTC

clone_size: few
d_call: -
v_call: TRBV27
j_call: TRBJ1-2
cdr3_aa: CASSFTGGARGYTF
cdr3_nt: TGTGCCAGCAGTTTTACGGGGGGCGCTCGGGGCTACACCTTC

clone_size: -
d_call: -
v_call: TRBV4-1
j_call: TRBJ2-3
cdr3_aa: CASSQELWDLGTDTQYF
cdr3_nt: TGCGCCAGCAGCCAAGAACTGTGGGACTTAGGCACAGATACGCAGTATTTT

clone_size: once
d_call: -
v_call: TRBV18
j_call: TRBJ2-1
cdr3_aa: CASSPPTGDEQFF
cdr3_nt: TGTGCCAGCTCACCACCGACCGGGGATGAGCAATTCTTC

clone_size: -
d_call: TRBD1
v_call: TRBV5-1
j_call: TRBJ2-1
cdr3_aa: CASSLGQGDYNEQFF
cdr3_nt: TGCGCCAGCAGCTTGGGGCAGGGGGACTACAATGAGCAGTTCTTC

clone_size: -
d_call: TRBD2
v_call: TRBV30
j_call: TRBJ2-7
cdr3_aa: CAWSASSGYEQYF
cdr3_nt: TGTGCCTGGAGTGCGTCTAGCGGATACGAGCAGTACTTC

clone_size: -
d_call: -
v_call: TRBV27
j_call: TRBJ1-5
cdr3_aa: CASSHQGNSNQPQHF
cdr3_nt: TGTGCCAGCAGTCACCAGGGAAATAGCAATCAGCCCCAGCATTTT

clone_size: -
d_call: TRBD2
v_call: TRBV10-2
j_call: TRBJ2-7
cdr3_aa: CASSGLAGPYEQYF
cdr3_nt: TGCGCCAGCAGCGGACTAGCGGGACCCTACGAGCAGTACTTC

clone_size: once
d_call: -
v_call: TRBV29-1
j_call: TRBJ2-5
cdr3_aa: CSVFGGEEEAQYF
cdr3_nt: TGCAGCGTCTTCGGGGGAGAGGAGGAGGCCCAGTACTTC

clone_size: few
d_call: -
v_call: TRBV5-8
j_call: TRBJ1-3
cdr3_aa: CASSLRQGSLLGLVGNTIYF
cdr3_nt: TGTGCCAGCAGCTTGCGGCAGGGTTCGCTCCTTGGTTTGGTTGGAAACACCATATATTTT

clone_size: -
d_call: TRBD2
v_call: TRBV7-9
j_call: TRBJ2-3
cdr3_aa: CSSRLPRGAGGTDTQYF
cdr3_nt: TGTTCCAGCAGATTACCACGGGGAGCGGGGGGCACAGATACGCAGTATTTT

clone_size: -
d_call: -
v_call: TRBV27
j_call: TRBJ2-1
cdr3_aa: CASSFGVLQFF
cdr3_nt: TGTGCCAGCAGTTTCGGGGTGTTGCAGTTCTTC